Each of the 25 T cell receptor beta chains below was sequenced from the same sample in a study of T cell responses to AZD1222 COVID-19 vaccine. Some clones are missing from TCRdb's copy, which holds only in-frame ones; the method was immunoSEQ multiplex PCR. The sample consists of around 180,000 clones, around 90% of them appearing once. This specimen consisted of peripheral blood, obtained on day 0 of AZD1222 vaccination. The receptors come from an adult in good health.

The chain joins TRBV2 to TRBJ1-5; D gene unclear. The CDR3 loop spans 15 amino acids. V gave up 5 bases and J gave up 5 bases, with 16 bases separating them. Germline V gene lookup returns CDR1 SNHLY and CDR2 FYNNEI. The CDR3 bases are TGTGCCAGCAGTAACCAGACGGGCCCCCATCAGCCCCAGCATTTT. It is translated as CASSNQTGPHQPQHF.

This clone was found once. The chain carries TRBV29-1 and TRBJ1-1; D unresolved. Germline V gene data show CDR1 as SQVTM and CDR2 as ANQGSEA. The germline V and J ends were trimmed by 8 bases and 1 base, with 11 bases remaining between them. CDR3 length: 12 residues. CDR3 coding DNA: TGCAGCTCAATATATGGGAACACTGAAGCTTTCTTT. Its protein is CSSIYGNTEAFF.

This chain connects TRBV28 to TRBJ1-6; D unresolved. With 3 bases removed from V and 7 bases from J, the gap between germline ends came to 4 bases. The CDR3 length is 12 residues. Germline V lookup: CDR1 MDHEN, CDR2 SYDVKM. The CDR3 reads CASSLANSPLHF. The DNA for the CDR3 is TGTGCCAGCAGTTTGGCGAATTCACCCCTCCACTTT.

The rearrangement links TRBV6-2 or TRBV6-3 to TRBJ2-7, with 8 bases aligning to TRBD2. The J segment lost 3 bases and the V segment lost 3 bases, leaving 22 bases of the junction unmatched. The CDR3 is 20 residues long. Germline loops: CDR1 MNHEY, CDR2 SVGEGT. CDR3 region: CASSYPGGGRSGVGRYEQYF. Here the CDR3 DNA reads TGTGCCAGCAGTTATCCGGGTGGCGGCCGTAGCGGGGTAGGGCGCTACGAGCAGTACTTC.

The chain joins TRBV19 to TRBJ1-4; the match to TRBD1 covers 7 bases. CDR1 LNHDA and CDR2 SQIVND come from the germline V gene (reference sequence). Trimming at V came to 7 bases and at J to 1 base, leaving 6 bases not matched to a gene. The CDR3 consists of 15 residues. The CDR3 sequence: CASINPGGTNEKLFF. The CDR3 nucleotides are TGTGCCAGTATTAATCCAGGGGGAACTAATGAAAAACTGTTTTTT.

This clone has just a few counts. The V call is TRBV5-4, the J call TRBJ2-2; D might be TRBD2 (6 bases). V was shortened by 4 bases and J by 8 bases, with 18 bases between the two germline ends. Germline V gene data show CDR1 as SGHNT and CDR2 as YYREEE (reference sequence). The CDR3 is made up of 15 amino acids. The CDR3 sequence is CASSTGLLYGGELFF. The DNA of the CDR3 is TGTGCCAGCAGCACGGGACTTCTGTACGGGGGGGAGCTGTTTTTT.

The V call is TRBV29-1, the J call TRBJ1-1, with D possibly TRBD1 on 5 matching bases. Trimming pared 2 bases from V and 1 base from J, leaving 8 bases between. This CDR3 contains 13 residues. From germline, CDR1 is SQVTM and CDR2 ANQGSEA. The chain's CDR3 is CSVESGGNTEAFF. Here the CDR3 DNA reads TGCAGCGTTGAATCGGGGGGGAACACTGAAGCTTTCTTT.

The chain couples TRBV15 to TRBJ1-4, with no clear D. Germline CDR1 is LNHNV and CDR2 is YYDKDF (reference sequence). The CDR3 has 15 residues. Trimming took off 0 bases at V and 6 bases at J, with 11 bases between the two ends. The CDR3 DNA sequence: TGTGCCACCAGCAGAGATCGGGCTTTAGATGAAAAACTGTTTTTT. This translates into CATSRDRALDEKLFF.

V gene TRBV28 combines with J gene TRBJ1-2, with 12 positions matching TRBD1. V lost 5 bases to trimming and J lost 2 bases; unmatched junction nucleotides: 6. Germline CDR1 MDHEN, CDR2 SYDVKM. This CDR3 has 16 residues. CDR3 nucleotide sequence: TGTGCCAGCAGTGACGGGACAGGGGGCGTAAACTATGGCTACACCTTC. Amino acids: CASSDGTGGVNYGYTF.

The rearrangement joins TRBV5-1 to TRBJ1-2; D gene unclear. This CDR3 comprises 14 residues. Between the trimmed V and J ends, which lost 0 bases and 0 bases, there was a span of 6 bases. Germline assignment: CDR1 SGHRS and CDR2 YFSETQ. The DNA for the CDR3 is TGCGCCAGCAGCTTGGCCGGGGCTAACTATGGCTACACCTTC. This encodes CASSLAGANYGYTF. The full variable domain, with the rest looked up from reference TRBV5-1 and TRBJ1-2, is KAGVTQTPRYLIKTRGQQVTLSCSPISGHRSVSWYQQTPGQGLQFLFEYFSETQRNKGNFPGRFSGRQFSNSRSEMNVSTLELGDSALYLCASSLAGANYGYTFGSGTRLTVV.

The chain couples TRBV7-2 to TRBJ2-1; D is possibly TRBD1 (6 bases). V was cut by 1 base and J by 7 bases, with 14 bases left in between. Germline V gene lookup returns CDR1 SGHTA and CDR2 FQGNSA. The length of the CDR3 is 15 residues. The CDR3 protein is CASSLEGVQGNEQFF. Here the CDR3 DNA reads TGTGCCAGCAGCTTAGAGGGCGTCCAGGGGAATGAGCAGTTCTTC.

In its sample, this clone was seen once. The chain couples TRBV18 to TRBJ1-4; perhaps TRBD1 as D (5 bases). Germline V CDR1 and CDR2: KGHSH, LQKENI. V was clipped by 0 bases and J by 8 bases, with 13 bases between them. The CDR3 runs to 15 residues. CDR3 amino acids: CASSPPGGAGEKLFF. CDR3 DNA sequence: TGTGCCAGCTCACCACCAGGAGGGGCTGGCGAAAAACTGTTTTTT.

This chain uses TRBV7-8 with TRBJ2-1; possibly TRBD1 or TRBD2 for D (5 bases each). V dropped 1 base and J dropped 5 bases, with 12 bases sitting between them. Per the germline V gene, CDR1 is SGHVS and CDR2 is FQNEAQ. CDR3 length: 15 amino acids. The CDR3 sequence: CASSLVWGFDNEQFF. CDR3 sequence (DNA): TGTGCCAGCAGCTTAGTTTGGGGGTTCGACAATGAGCAGTTCTTC.

The chain links TRBV28 to TRBJ2-7; possible D gene TRBD2, 6 bases. The V gene lost 5 bases and the J gene lost 3 bases, with 20 bases spanning the gap. The CDR3 is made up of 16 amino acids. The germline V gene encodes CDR1 MDHEN and CDR2 SYDVKM. The CDR3 spells CASSRGTGIKIYEQYF. The DNA of the CDR3 is TGTGCCAGCAGTCGCGGGACCGGGATCAAGATCTACGAGCAGTACTTC. The full variable domain, its missing parts supplied by reference TRBV28 and TRBJ2-7, is DVKVTQSSRYLVKRTGEKVFLECVQDMDHENMFWYRQDPGLGLRLIYFSYDVKMKEKGDIPEGYSVSREKKERFSLILESASTNQTSMYLCASSRGTGIKIYEQYFGPGTRLTVT.

V gene TRBV5-1 combines with J gene TRBJ1-1; 8 bases map to TRBD1. This CDR3 spans 15 amino acids. Germline assignment: CDR1 SGHRS and CDR2 YFSETQ. V gave up 6 bases and J gave up 0 bases; unmatched junction bases: 7. CDR3 sequence (DNA): TGCGCCAGCATAGAGCGGACAGGGCTGAACACTGAAGCTTTCTTT. Translation gives CASIERTGLNTEAFF.

This clone appeared once. For the CDR3, the DNA is TGTGCCTACACAGGCTCGTCTAGAGGTTTCTTT. It translates to CAYTGSSRGFF. The J gene is TRBJ1-1, the V gene TRBV30; weak D call: TRBD1 (5 bases). This CDR3 spans 11 amino acids. The V gene lost 7 bases and the J gene lost 13 bases, with 19 bases spanning the gap. CDR1 and CDR2 from the germline V gene are GTSNPN and SVGIG (reference sequence).

The chain employs TRBV10-3 and TRBJ2-5, with D tentatively TRBD1 (5 bases). The germline gives CDR1 ENHRY, CDR2 SYGVKD. This CDR3 contains 12 residues. The ends were cut back, 11 bases at V and 1 base at J, with 11 bases in the middle. This CDR3 reads CAAATGQETQYF. DNA for the CDR3: TGTGCCGCAGCCACAGGCCAAGAGACCCAGTACTTC.

This clone has just one count. The V call is TRBV6-5, the J call TRBJ1-2; possibly TRBD1 for D (5 bases). CDR1 and CDR2 from the germline V gene are MNHEY and SVGAGI. V lost 7 bases and J 4 bases, leaving 13 bases between the germline ends. The CDR3 has 13 residues. The CDR3 sequence is CASTVGGAYGYTF. CDR3 coding DNA: TGTGCCAGCACCGTCGGGGGTGCCTATGGCTACACCTTC.

The chain couples TRBV5-4 to TRBJ1-1; 10 bases are shared with TRBD1. Germline V gene lookup returns CDR1 SGHNT and CDR2 YYREEE (reference sequence). This CDR3 has 17 amino acids. J was trimmed by 0 bases and V by 2 bases; bases with no gene match: 7. The chain's CDR3 is CASSFRGQGWMNTEAFF. The CDR3 DNA reads TGTGCCAGCAGCTTTCGGGGACAGGGGTGGATGAACACTGAAGCTTTCTTT.

The chain employs TRBV7-9 and TRBJ1-4; TRBD1 might be the D (5 bases). The CDR3 spans 15 residues. V was cut by 3 bases and J by 4 bases, with 12 bases left in between. CDR1 and CDR2 from the germline V gene are SEHNR and FQNEAQ (reference sequence). The CDR3 reads CASSFISTVNEKLFF. The CDR3 DNA is TGTGCCAGCAGCTTTATTTCGACAGTTAATGAAAAACTGTTTTTT.

The chain couples TRBV7-9 to TRBJ1-6; D perhaps matches TRBD1 (5 bases). The CDR3 is 14 residues long. V lost 6 bases to trimming and J lost 2 bases, with 8 bases between them. Germline V gene data show CDR1 as SEHNR and CDR2 as FQNEAQ (reference sequence). The CDR3 DNA reads TGTGCCAGCAGAGGGGTAACCTATAATTCACCCCTCCACTTT. Translating it yields CASRGVTYNSPLHF.

This clone was recorded only once. The gene calls are TRBV6-2 or TRBV6-3 and TRBJ2-7; weak D call: TRBD1 (5 bases). CDR1 is MNHEY and CDR2 is SVGEGT in the germline V gene. This CDR3 has 15 residues. The V and J ends lost 5 bases and 3 bases respectively, with 17 bases between them. The CDR3 coding sequence is TGTGCCAGCAGTACACACAGGAAGGGGCTCTACGAGCAGTACTTC. Translation: CASSTHRKGLYEQYF.

This sequence joins TRBV20-1 and TRBJ1-2, with D perhaps TRBD1 (5 bases). Trimming removed 3 bases at V and 8 bases at J, with 16 bases between. Germline CDR1 is DFQATT and CDR2 is SNEGSKA (reference sequence). The CDR3 has 13 residues. This CDR3 reads CSASGRVGSGYTF. The CDR3 DNA reads TGCAGTGCTAGTGGCAGGGTGGGGTCGGGCTACACCTTC.

The J gene is TRBJ1-6, the V gene TRBV6-5; D possibly corresponds to TRBD1 (5 bases). Per the germline V gene, CDR1 is MNHEY and CDR2 is SVGAGI. This CDR3 has 13 amino acids. V lost 2 bases and J 7 bases, leaving 6 bases between the germline ends. CDR3 bases: TGTGCCAGCAGTTACGAGGGGAATTCACCCCTCCACTTT. Protein: CASSYEGNSPLHF.

The chain is built from TRBV30 and TRBJ1-1; TRBD1 agrees at 8 bases. There are 14 residues in the CDR3. After removal of 3 bases from V and 1 base from J, the junction contained 4 bases not matched to a gene. The germline V gene encodes CDR1 GTSNPN and CDR2 SVGIG (reference sequence). CDR3 coding DNA: TGTGCCTGGAGGAGGGGACAGGAGAACACTGAAGCTTTCTTT. Residues: CAWRRGQENTEAFF.